Following are 6 T cell receptor beta chains from one sample sequenced in a study of spatial heterogeneity in lung cancer. MiXCR was run by TCRdb on the 5' RACE reads, yielding one entry per CDR3 protein. The sample has roughly 38,000 distinct CDR3 sequences; approximately 3.1% are singletons. Documented time point: sample taken at primary tumor resection. The specimen comprised normal lung tissue next to the tumor, sampled at surgery. The receptor set was obtained from a male donor with early-stage non-small cell lung cancer.

This clonotype has a count of ten or more. The chain carries TRBV2 and TRBJ2-1; D unclear. Trimming removed 6 bases at V and 7 bases at J, with 13 bases between. The germline CDR1 and CDR2 sequences are SNHLY and FYNNEI. The CDR3 has 13 amino acids. This chain's CDR3 is CASRFTRLNEQFF. The CDR3 DNA reads as TGTGCCAGCAGGTTCACCCGGTTGAATGAGCAGTTCTTC. Full variable domain (missing parts from reference TRBV2 and TRBJ2-1): EPEVTQTPSHQVTQMGQEVILRCVPISNHLYFYWYRQILGQKVEFLVSFYNNEISEKSEIFDDQFSVERPDGSNFTLKIRSTKLEDSAMYFCASRFTRLNEQFFGPGTRLTVL.

This clonotype was found a few times. This sequence joins TRBV12-3 or TRBV12-4 and TRBJ1-1; TRBD1 matches 7 bases. CDR3 length equals 12 residues. V trimming: 6 bases; J trimming: 3 bases; junction bases outside the gene matches: 1. The CDR3 bases are TGTGCCAGCAGGACAGGGTACACTGAAGCTTTCTTT. This gives the protein CASRTGYTEAFF.

This clonotype was counted at least ten times. This chain links TRBV4-3 with TRBJ1-3; D remains ambiguous. The CDR3 consists of 13 residues. The V gene lost 2 bases and the J gene lost 2 bases, with 4 bases spanning the gap. CDR1 is LGHNA and CDR2 is YSLEER in the germline V gene. The CDR3 region is CASSQKTGNTIYF. CDR3 nucleotide sequence: TGCGCCAGCAGCCAAAAGACTGGAAACACCATATATTTT.

The table lists this clonotype with many counts. The V and J genes are TRBV18 and TRBJ1-2; a weak D match, TRBD1 (6 bases). This CDR3 contains 15 residues. V was shortened by 3 bases and J by 3 bases, with 14 bases between the two germline ends. Germline lookup yields CDR1 KGHSH and CDR2 LQKENI. The CDR3: CASSPPTEGDYGYTF. The CDR3, as DNA: TGTGCCAGCTCACCCCCGACAGAGGGGGACTATGGCTACACCTTC.

This clonotype was observed many times. The V gene is TRBV28, the J gene TRBJ2-7, with 8 bases aligning to TRBD1. V shed 6 bases and J 7 bases; nucleotides not matched to a gene: 8. The CDR3 runs to 13 residues. Germline CDR1 MDHEN, CDR2 SYDVKM. The CDR3 sequence: CASSGTGGWEQYF. CDR3 sequence (DNA): TGTGCCAGCAGCGGCACAGGGGGGTGGGAGCAGTACTTC.

This clonotype was seen ten or more times. The rearrangement links TRBV10-3 to TRBJ2-2, with TRBD2 as a possible D gene (5 bases). The V gene lost 6 bases and the J gene lost 7 bases, with 12 bases spanning the gap. The CDR3 extends over 13 amino acids. Germline V gene lookup returns CDR1 ENHRY and CDR2 SYGVKD. This chain's CDR3 is CAIRDLVGGELFF. The CDR3 DNA reads as TGTGCCATCAGGGACTTGGTGGGCGGGGAGCTGTTTTTT.